This TCR beta chain was observed in a study of cytomegalovirus exposure and HLA in healthy donors. Findings and caveats of the study: The authors later linked a missense DCLRE1C variant to TCR beta V- and J-gene trimming. With further analysis later on, most CMV-associated TCR beta chains appeared HLA-restricted. V segments that were indistinguishable, TRBV6-2 and TRBV6-3 among them, were omitted from analysis.

In the PCR, 60 Vbeta and 13 Jbeta primers were used. Per the original data handling: Later work found approximately 80 million unique TCR beta chains, with about 10 million shared. The table came from immunoSEQ multiplex PCR; TCRdb's copy has only in-frame clones and leaves some out. V and J calls plus clone size are reproduced from that table; the DNA served to infer D and trimming. The data show 130,000 to 150,000 clones, 79% seen once. Points on this clone: Its antigen is unidentified.

This CDR3 comprises 12 residues. Germline-derived CDR1 and CDR2 are SGHTA and FQGNSA. V gave up 1 base and J gave up 14 bases, with 12 bases separating them. Sample: PBMCs. The rearrangement joins TRBV7-2 to TRBJ2-4; D may be TRBD1 (6 bases). This sequence originates from a female donor in good health and CMV-seronegative. CDR3 coding DNA: TGTGCCAGCAGCTTAGGGACAGATCGGAAGTACTTC. Translating it yields CASSLGTDRKYF.